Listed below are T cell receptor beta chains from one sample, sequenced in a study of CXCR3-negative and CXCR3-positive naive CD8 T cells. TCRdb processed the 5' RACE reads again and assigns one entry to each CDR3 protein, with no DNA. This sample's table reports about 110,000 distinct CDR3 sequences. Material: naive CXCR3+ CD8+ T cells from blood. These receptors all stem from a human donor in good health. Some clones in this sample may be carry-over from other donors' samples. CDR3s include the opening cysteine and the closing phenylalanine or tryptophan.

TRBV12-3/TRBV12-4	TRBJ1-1	CASTSGAEAFF
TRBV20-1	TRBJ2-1	CSAPPEPLYKHNEQFF
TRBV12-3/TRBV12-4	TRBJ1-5	CASSLAWDSSQPQHF
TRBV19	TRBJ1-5	CASRLGYQPQHF
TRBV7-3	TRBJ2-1	CARSPLASTYNEQFF
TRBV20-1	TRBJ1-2	CSAREQIYGCTF
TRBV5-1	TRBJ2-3	CASMTALSTDTQYF
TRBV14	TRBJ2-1	CASSQRREGYNEQFF
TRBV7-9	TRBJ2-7	CASSLEVRSYEQYF
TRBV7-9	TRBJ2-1	CASSSQVSSYNEQFF
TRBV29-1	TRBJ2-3	CSVTGLRLMVNADTQYF
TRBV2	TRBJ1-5	CASSLNGGDQPQHF
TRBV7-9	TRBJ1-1	CASSTTGGNTEAFF
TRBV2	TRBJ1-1	CASSENTEAFF
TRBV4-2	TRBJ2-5	CASSQASGDQETQYF
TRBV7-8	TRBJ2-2	CASSLARLAGGGTGELFF
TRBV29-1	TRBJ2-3	CSVETGGTDTQYF
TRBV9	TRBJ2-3	CASNRLVSSTDTQYF
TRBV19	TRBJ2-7	CASSDQGTYEQYF
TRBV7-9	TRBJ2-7	CASSSRDNRTSYEQYF
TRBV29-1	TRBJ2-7	CSVEFSRTGPYEQYF
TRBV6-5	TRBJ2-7	CASSYGGPVGEQYF
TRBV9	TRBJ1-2	CASSTGGGSYTF
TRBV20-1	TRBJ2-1	CSAMSDGGFTYNEQFF
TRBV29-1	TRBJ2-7	CSVETGVSAPYEQYF
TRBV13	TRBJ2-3	CASSPVDSRADTQYF
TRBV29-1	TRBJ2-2	CSVRLAGGFTGELFF
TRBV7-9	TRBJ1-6	CASSLAHTSSYNSPLHF
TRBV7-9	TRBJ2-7	CASSHQDRRSYEQYF
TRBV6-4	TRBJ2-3	CASSDTGVGDTQYF
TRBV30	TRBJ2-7	CAWSDSADNYEQYF
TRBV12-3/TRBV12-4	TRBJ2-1	CASSLWGNSSYNEQFF
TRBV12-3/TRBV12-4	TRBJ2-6	CASPSGANVLTF
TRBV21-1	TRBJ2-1	CASSKEGRNEQFF
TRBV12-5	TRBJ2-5	CASGPGLAGEETQYF
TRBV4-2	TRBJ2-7	CASSQDSLSSYEQYF
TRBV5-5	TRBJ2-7	CASSLSWDGAYEQYF
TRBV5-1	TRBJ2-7	CASSYRDGSYEQYF
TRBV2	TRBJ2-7	CASLDRATYEQYF
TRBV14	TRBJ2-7	CASSPRLAVAYEQYF
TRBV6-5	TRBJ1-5	CASSEDRVRGQPQHF
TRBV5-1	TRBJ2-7	CASETSGYEQYF
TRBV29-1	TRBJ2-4	CSVVYFNGNIQYF
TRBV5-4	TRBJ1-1	CASSSLDRGNTEAFF
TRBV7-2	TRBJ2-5	CASSSFGGVKTQYF
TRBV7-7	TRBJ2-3	CASSLALAGGTDTQYF
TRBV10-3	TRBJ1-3	CAISPFAGHQNTVSGNTIHF
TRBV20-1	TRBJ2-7	CSAERDTAYEQYF
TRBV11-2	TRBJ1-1	CASSFTLPLEAFF
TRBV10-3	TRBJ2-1	CAISETALAGGISSYNEQFF
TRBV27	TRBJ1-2	CASSEGGTSFYGYTF